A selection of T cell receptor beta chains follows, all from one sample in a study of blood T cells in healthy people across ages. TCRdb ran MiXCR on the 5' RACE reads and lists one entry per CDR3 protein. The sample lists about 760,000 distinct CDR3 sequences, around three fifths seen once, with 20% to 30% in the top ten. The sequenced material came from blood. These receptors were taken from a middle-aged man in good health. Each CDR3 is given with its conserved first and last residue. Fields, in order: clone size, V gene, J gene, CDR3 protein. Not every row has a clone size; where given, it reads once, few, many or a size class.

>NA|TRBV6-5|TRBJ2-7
CASSYSRLSYEQYF
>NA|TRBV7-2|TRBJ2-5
CASSELVTSVTQETQYF
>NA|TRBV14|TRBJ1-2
CASSQSQGRDGYTF
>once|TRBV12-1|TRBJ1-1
CAIPYPAMQAFF
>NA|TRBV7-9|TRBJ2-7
CASSTHGDGKDREKGEQYF
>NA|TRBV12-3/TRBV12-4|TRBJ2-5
CASSIAGRETQYF
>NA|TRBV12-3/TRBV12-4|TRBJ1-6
CASSPTTYSPLHF
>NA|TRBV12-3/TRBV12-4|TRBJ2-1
CASSFLAGGGNRNEQFF
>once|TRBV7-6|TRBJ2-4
CASSLAPWGDNKAKNIQYF
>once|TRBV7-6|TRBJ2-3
CASSSVGPPDTQYF
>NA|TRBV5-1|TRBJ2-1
CASSFQSSYNEQFF
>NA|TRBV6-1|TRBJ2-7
CATEAGDPSYEQYF
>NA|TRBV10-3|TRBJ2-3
CAILPGGGSDTQYF
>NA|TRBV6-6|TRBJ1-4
CASSYPGQGGEKLFF
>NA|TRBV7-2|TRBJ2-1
CASSSGLLPGYNEQFF
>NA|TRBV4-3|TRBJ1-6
CASSQSGNSPLHF
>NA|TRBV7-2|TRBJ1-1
CASSLVKGIGRIGTEAFF
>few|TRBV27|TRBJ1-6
CASSKGQNLPSSYNSPLHF
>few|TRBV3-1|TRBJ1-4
CASSQASLGAGKLFF
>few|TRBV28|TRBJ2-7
CASLQFRLSGSYEQYF
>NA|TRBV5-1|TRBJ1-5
CASSKTGLNQPQHF
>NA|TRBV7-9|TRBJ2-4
CASSGGQNIQYF
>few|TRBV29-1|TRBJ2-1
CSVEVAGVYNEQFF
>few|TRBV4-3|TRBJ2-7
CASSQAGLAGLPEQYF
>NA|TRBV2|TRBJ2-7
CASSAGTVSSYEQYF
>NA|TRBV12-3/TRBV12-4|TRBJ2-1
CASTPSSSSYNEQFF
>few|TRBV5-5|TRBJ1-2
CASSPDIRGYTF
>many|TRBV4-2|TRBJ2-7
CASSQEQLNEYEQYF
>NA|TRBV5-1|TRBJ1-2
CASSQTQRVGYTF
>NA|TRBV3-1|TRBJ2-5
CASSQELAGGPETQYF
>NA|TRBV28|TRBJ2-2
CASSGDRGRTGELFF
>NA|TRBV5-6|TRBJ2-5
CASTRHREQETQYF
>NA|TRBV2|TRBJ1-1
CASNTRGFEAFF
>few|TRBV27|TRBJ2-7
CASSLGQASEQYF
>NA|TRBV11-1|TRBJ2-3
CASSLELAWEYGDTQYF
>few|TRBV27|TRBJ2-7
CASSWSAGFSSYEQYF
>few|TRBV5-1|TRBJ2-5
CASSHDRVQETQYF
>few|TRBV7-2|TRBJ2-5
CASSRVLAVRETQYF
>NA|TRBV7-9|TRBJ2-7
CASSRFGTDTYEQYF
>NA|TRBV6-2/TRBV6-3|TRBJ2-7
CASSYSRGLADISSYEQYF
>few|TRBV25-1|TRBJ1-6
CASSDGRKGSSPLHF
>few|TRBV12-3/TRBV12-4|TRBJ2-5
CASTYTLSEQYF
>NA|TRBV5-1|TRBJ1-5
CAGSLVGDQPQHF
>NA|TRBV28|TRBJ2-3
CASSSPQGNLDTQYF
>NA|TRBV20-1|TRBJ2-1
CSARDKPSPGNNEQFF
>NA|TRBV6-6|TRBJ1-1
CASSYSGGGGTEAFF
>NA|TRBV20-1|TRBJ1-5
CSAWTGTENQPQHF
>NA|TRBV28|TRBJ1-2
CASMVGSRGYTF
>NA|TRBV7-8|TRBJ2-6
CASSLGGTEAGANVLTF